The clone carrying this T cell receptor beta chain appeared a few times. What it binds is not known. The data belong to a study of T cell repertoires in cytomegalovirus infection. Study context: CMV infection plus the matching HLA type was flagged by public TCR beta signatures. Points from the study as a whole: Summed public TCR beta family frequency identified CMV carriers bearing the relevant HLA. The response measured ex vivo was dominated by TCR beta clonotypes (HLA-C-restricted and CMV-specific).

TCRdb fed the reads into MiXCR, producing one record per CDR3 protein. The sample carries about 310,000 distinct CDR3 sequences, approximately 25% recorded once. The specimen comprised cultured PBMCs, sampled from culture after CMV antigen stimulation. The TCR originated in a human donor in good health (CMV status not recorded). Some clones in this sample may be carry-over from other donors' samples.

The CDR3 DNA sequence: TGCAGTGCTAGGAGGATGCAGGGCACAGATACGCAGTATTTT. Protein product: CSARRMQGTDTQYF. This chain links TRBV20-1 with TRBJ2-3; D is undetermined. V dropped 3 bases and J dropped 1 base, with 11 bases sitting between them. The CDR3 sequence is 14 residues long. Germline V gives CDR1 DFQATT, CDR2 SNEGSKA (reference sequence).